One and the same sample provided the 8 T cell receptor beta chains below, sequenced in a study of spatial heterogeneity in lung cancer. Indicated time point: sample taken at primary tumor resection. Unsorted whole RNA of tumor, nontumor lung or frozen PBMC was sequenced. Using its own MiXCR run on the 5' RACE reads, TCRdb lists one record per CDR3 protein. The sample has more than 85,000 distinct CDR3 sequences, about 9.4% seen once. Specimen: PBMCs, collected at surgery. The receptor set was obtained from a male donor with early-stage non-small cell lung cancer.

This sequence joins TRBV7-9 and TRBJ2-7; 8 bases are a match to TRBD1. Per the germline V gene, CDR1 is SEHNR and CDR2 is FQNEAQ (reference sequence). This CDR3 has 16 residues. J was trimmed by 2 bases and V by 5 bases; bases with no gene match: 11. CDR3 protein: CASSLGQGRIPYEQYF. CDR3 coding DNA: TGTGCCAGCAGCCTAGGACAGGGCCGGATCCCCTACGAGCAGTACTTC.

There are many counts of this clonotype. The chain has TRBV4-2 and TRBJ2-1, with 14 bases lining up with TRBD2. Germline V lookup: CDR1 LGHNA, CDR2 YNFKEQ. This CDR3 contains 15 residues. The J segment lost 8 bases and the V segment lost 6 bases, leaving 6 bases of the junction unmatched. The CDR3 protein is CASRRLAGGPDEQFF. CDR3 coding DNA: TGTGCCAGCAGGCGACTAGCGGGGGGGCCCGATGAGCAGTTCTTC.

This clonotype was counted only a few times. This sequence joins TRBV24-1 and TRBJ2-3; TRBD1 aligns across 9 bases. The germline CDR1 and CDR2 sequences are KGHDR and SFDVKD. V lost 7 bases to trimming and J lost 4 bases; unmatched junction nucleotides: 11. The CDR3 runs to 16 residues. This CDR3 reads CATSLAPGQGSDTQYF. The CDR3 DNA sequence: TGTGCCACCAGCCTAGCACCGGGACAGGGATCAGATACGCAGTATTTT.

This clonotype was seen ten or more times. The DNA of the CDR3 is TGCAGCGTTGAAGCCACAGGCTACACCTTC. Amino acid sequence: CSVEATGYTF. The rearrangement joins TRBV29-1 to TRBJ1-2; D gene uncertain. The V end lost 1 base, the J end lost 8 bases, and 5 bases lay between the germline ends. There are 10 residues in the CDR3. Germline V gene lookup returns CDR1 SQVTM and CDR2 ANQGSEA.

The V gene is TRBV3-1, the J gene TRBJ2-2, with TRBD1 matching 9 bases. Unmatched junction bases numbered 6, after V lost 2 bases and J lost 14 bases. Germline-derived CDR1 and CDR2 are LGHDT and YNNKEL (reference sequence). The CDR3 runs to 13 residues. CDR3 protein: CASSQNDRGNLFF. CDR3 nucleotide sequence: TGTGCCAGCAGCCAAAATGACAGGGGGAACCTGTTTTTT. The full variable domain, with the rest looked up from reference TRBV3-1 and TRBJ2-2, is DTAVSQTPKYLVTQMGNDKSIKCEQNLGHDTMYWYKQDSKKFLKIMFSYNNKELIINETVPNRFSPKSPDKAHLNLHINSLELGDSAVYFCASSQNDRGNLFFGEGSRLTVL.

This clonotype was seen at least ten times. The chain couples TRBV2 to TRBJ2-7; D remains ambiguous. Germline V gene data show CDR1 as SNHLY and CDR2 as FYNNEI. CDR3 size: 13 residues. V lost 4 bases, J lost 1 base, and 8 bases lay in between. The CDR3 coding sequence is TGTGCCAGCAGTGGTCGATCTTCCTACGAGCAGTACTTC. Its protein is CASSGRSSYEQYF.

The CDR3 nucleotides read TGTGCCAGCAGGGGCGGGGGAGTTCGCACAGATACGCAGTATTTT. It translates to CASRGGGVRTDTQYF. This rearrangement joins TRBV7-2 to TRBJ2-3; 7 bases align to TRBD2. Germline V lookup: CDR1 SGHTA, CDR2 FQGNSA. The CDR3 spans 15 residues. After removal of 6 bases from V and 1 base from J, the junction contained 7 bases not matched to a gene.

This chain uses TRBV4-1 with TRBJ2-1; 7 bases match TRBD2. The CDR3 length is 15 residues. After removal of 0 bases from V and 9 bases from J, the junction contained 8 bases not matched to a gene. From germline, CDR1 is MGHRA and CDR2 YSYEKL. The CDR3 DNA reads TGCGCCAGCAGCCAAGACCCGACTAGCATAGGTGAGCAGTTCTTC. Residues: CASSQDPTSIGEQFF.